This TCR beta chain was retrieved from a study of T cell responses to AZD1222 COVID-19 vaccine. With V trimmed by 5 bases and J by 3 bases, 9 bases remained unmatched. Germline V CDR1 and CDR2: MNHEY, SMNVEV (reference sequence). This CDR3 contains 16 residues. Findings of the study overall: Just six AZD1222 recipients tested seropositive at baseline.

Only in-frame clones appear in the TCRdb table, and some are missing; sequencing was by immunoSEQ multiplex PCR. The data hold under 50,000 clones, with approximately 91% observed a single time. Only one count was recorded for this clone. Antigen: not known. The chain couples TRBV27 to TRBJ1-3; 8 bases line up with TRBD1. The sample was peripheral blood, taken 28 days after the second AZD1222 dose. The source of this sequence is an adult who received the AZD1222 COVID-19 vaccine. The CDR3 protein is CASSLFGQGRGNTIYF. The CDR3 coding sequence is TGTGCCAGCAGTCTCTTCGGACAGGGACGTGGAAACACCATATATTTT.